The 25 T cell receptor beta chains listed next were all sequenced from one sample in a study of shared clonotypes between healthy human individuals. TCRdb's table, derived via immunoSEQ multiplex PCR, lists solely in-frame clones and lacks some. The sample has around 500,000 clones, roughly four fifths seen once. The specimen sequenced was PBMCs. The receptor source for this set is a woman in her thirties or forties in good health. Some clones in this sample may be carry-over from other donors' samples.

This sequence joins TRBV2 and TRBJ1-2; D uncertain. Germline assignment: CDR1 SNHLY and CDR2 FYNNEI. The CDR3 totals 13 residues. Trimming removed 3 bases at V and 4 bases at J, with 9 bases between. This chain's CDR3 is CASSETQIYGYTF. The CDR3 nucleotides are TGTGCCAGCAGTGAGACCCAGATCTATGGCTACACCTTC.

This chain links TRBV7-2 with TRBJ2-7; 7 bases map to TRBD1. The length of the CDR3 is 14 residues. Germline V gene lookup returns CDR1 SGHTA and CDR2 FQGNSA. After removal of 5 bases from V and 5 bases from J, the junction contained 9 bases not matched to a gene. The CDR3 sequence: CASSIDRVSDEQYF. As DNA, the CDR3 is TGTGCCAGCAGCATAGACAGGGTTAGTGACGAGCAGTACTTC.

This chain connects TRBV9 to TRBJ2-7; a weak D match, TRBD2 (6 bases). The ends were cut back, 3 bases at V and 2 bases at J, with 12 bases in the middle. This CDR3 spans 14 amino acids. The germline V gene has CDR1 SGDLS and CDR2 YYNGEE. CDR3 sequence reads: CASSGGLLTYEQYF. CDR3 in DNA: TGTGCCAGCAGCGGGGGACTGTTAACCTACGAGCAGTACTTC.

In its sample, this clone was seen once. V usage is TRBV6-5 and J usage is TRBJ2-7; possible D gene TRBD2, 5 bases. V lost 3 bases, J lost 6 bases, and 15 bases lay in between. This CDR3 is 14 amino acids long. The V gene's germline CDR1 is MNHEY and CDR2 SVGAGI. CDR3 DNA sequence: TGTGCCAGCAGTTATAGGGAGTCCTCCACCGAGCAGTACTTC. This codes for CASSYRESSTEQYF.

Points on this clone: Since a much larger clone is just one base distant, this may be a read error. Other nucleotide sequences in the sample specify the same CDR3. The rearrangement uses TRBV5-1 and TRBJ2-3; D uncertain. Germline V gene sequence: CDR1 SGHRS, CDR2 YFSETQ. This CDR3 spans 16 amino acids. Here the CDR3 reads CASSSASGRPTDTQYF. Here the CDR3 DNA reads TGTGCCAGCAGCTCCGCGTCGGGCAGACCCACAGATACGCAGTATTTT.

This clone was seen once. The V call is TRBV7-9, the J call TRBJ1-3; D gene uncertain. The germline CDR1 and CDR2 sequences are SEHNR and FQNEAQ (reference sequence). The CDR3 runs 12 residues. V was shortened by 2 bases and J by 3 bases, with 2 bases between the two germline ends. The CDR3 nucleotides are TGTGCCAGCAGCTTACTTGGAAACACCATATATTTT. Encoded protein: CASSLLGNTIYF.

V and J are TRBV7-9 and TRBJ2-7, with D possibly being TRBD2 (5 bases). Per the germline V gene, CDR1 is SEHNR and CDR2 is FQNEAQ (reference sequence). V was shortened by 4 bases and J by 4 bases, with 8 bases between the two germline ends. This CDR3 has 12 amino acids. The CDR3 protein is CASSSRVYEQYF. Here the CDR3 DNA reads TGTGCCAGCAGCTCGAGGGTTTACGAGCAGTACTTC.

The chain has TRBV7-8 and TRBJ2-1; 10 positions agree with TRBD2. The J segment lost 3 bases and the V segment lost 5 bases, leaving 4 bases of the junction unmatched. The CDR3 length is 15 residues. Germline CDR1 SGHVS, CDR2 FQNEAQ. This CDR3 reads CASSVRTSGYNEQFF. Here the CDR3 DNA reads TGTGCCAGCAGCGTACGGACTAGCGGCTACAATGAGCAGTTCTTC.

This chain joins TRBV7-2 and TRBJ2-7; 14 nucleotides agree with TRBD2. The CDR3 is 18 amino acids. CDR1 SGHTA and CDR2 FQGNSA come from the germline V gene. V shed 1 base and J 1 base; nucleotides not matched to a gene: 6. The CDR3 sequence is CASSLGTSGRTLSYEQYF. DNA of the CDR3: TGTGCCAGCAGCTTAGGGACTAGCGGGAGGACACTATCCTACGAGCAGTACTTC.

This rearrangement joins TRBV5-1 to TRBJ1-1; D unclear. Germline CDR1 reads SGHRS; CDR2 reads YFSETQ. V was clipped by 4 bases and J by 1 base, with 11 bases between them. The CDR3 contains 14 residues. The CDR3 reads CASSEGPGNTEAFF. CDR3 nucleotides: TGCGCCAGCAGCGAGGGCCCCGGGAACACTGAAGCTTTCTTT.

The chain links TRBV28 to TRBJ1-2; 8 bases are shared with TRBD1. CDR1 MDHEN and CDR2 SYDVKM come from the germline V gene. The CDR3 extends over 14 amino acids. J gave up 7 bases and V 5 bases, and 9 bases lay outside the gene matches. The CDR3 coding sequence is TGTGCCAGCAGTGCGACAGGGGAGGCTGGTGGCTACACCTTC. It codes for CASSATGEAGGYTF.

This clone appeared many times. At the DNA level, this CDR3 is encoded by other sequences in the same sample as well. The chain has TRBV15 and TRBJ1-1; D ambiguous. CDR3 length: 13 amino acids. Trimming removed 1 base at V and 4 bases at J, with 7 bases between. Germline values: CDR1 LNHNV, CDR2 YYDKDF (reference sequence). This chain's CDR3 is CATSRGGGTEAFF. The DNA of the CDR3 is TGTGCCACCAGCAGAGGGGGAGGCACTGAAGCTTTCTTT.

Turning to this clone: Distinct nucleotide sequences in the sample also encode this CDR3. This rearrangement joins TRBV18 to TRBJ2-1; 10 nucleotides match TRBD2. Looked up from germline, CDR1 is KGHSH and CDR2 is LQKENI. V lost 2 bases and J lost 6; bases outside the gene matches: 4. The CDR3 extends over 15 amino acids. The CDR3 sequence: CASSPGLAGANEQFF. CDR3 DNA sequence: TGTGCCAGCTCACCAGGGCTAGCGGGGGCCAATGAGCAGTTCTTC.

This clone was seen a single time. This chain uses TRBV7-2 with TRBJ1-2; tentatively, D is TRBD1 (5 bases). Trimming left V 5 bases short and J 1 base short, with 14 bases between. Germline V gene sequence: CDR1 SGHTA, CDR2 FQGNSA. The CDR3 has 15 residues. The CDR3 bases are TGTGCCAGCAGCCGCGACAGACTAAGTAACTATGGCTACACCTTC. Translation: CASSRDRLSNYGYTF. Full variable domain (missing parts from reference TRBV7-2 and TRBJ1-2): GAGVSQSPSNKVTEKGKDVELRCDPISGHTALYWYRQSLGQGLEFLIYFQGNSAPDKSGLPSDRFSAERTGGSVSTLTIQRTQQEDSAVYLCASSRDRLSNYGYTFGSGTRLTVV.

This sequence joins TRBV5-1 and TRBJ1-1; tentatively, D is TRBD1 (5 bases). The V gene's germline CDR1 is SGHRS and CDR2 YFSETQ. The CDR3 totals 14 residues. V lost 0 bases to trimming and J lost 4 bases, with 10 bases between them. The CDR3 DNA reads TGCGCCAGCAGCTTGGCTGGGCAGGGCACTGAAGCTTTCTTT. This encodes CASSLAGQGTEAFF.

V usage is TRBV10-3 and J usage is TRBJ2-7; no clear D gene. The CDR3 consists of 16 residues. CDR1 and CDR2 (germline): ENHRY, SYGVKD. With 1 base removed from V and 2 bases from J, the gap between germline ends came to 15 bases. The CDR3 spells CAISEYEAKSTYEQYF. The CDR3 DNA is TGTGCCATCAGTGAGTACGAGGCCAAGAGTACCTACGAGCAGTACTTC.

The chain is built from TRBV15 and TRBJ2-1; TRBD2 matches 14 bases. The germline V gene has CDR1 LNHNV and CDR2 YYDKDF (reference sequence). V lost 5 bases to trimming and J lost 6 bases; unmatched junction nucleotides: 3. The CDR3 extends over 15 amino acids. In DNA form, the CDR3 reads TGTGCCACCAGCCTGACTAGCGGGGGGGGCAATGAGCAGTTCTTC. It specifies CATSLTSGGGNEQFF.

The chain combines TRBV7-9 with TRBJ2-7; 9 bases align to TRBD2. CDR1 and CDR2 (germline): SEHNR, FQNEAQ (reference sequence). J gave up 2 bases and V 5 bases, and 4 bases lay outside the gene matches. This CDR3 comprises 14 residues. CDR3 DNA: TGTGCCAGCAGCCCCAGCGGGAGGACCTACGAGCAGTACTTC. It specifies CASSPSGRTYEQYF.

This sequence joins TRBV28 and TRBJ2-2; D is uncertain. Trimming removed 2 bases from V and 4 bases from J, with 5 bases in between. Germline CDR1 and CDR2: MDHEN and SYDVKM. The CDR3 length is 13 residues. Here the CDR3 DNA reads TGTGCCAGCAGTTTACGAGGCACCGGGGAGCTGTTTTTT. It specifies CASSLRGTGELFF.

This clone was seen just once. The chain joins TRBV6-1 to TRBJ2-3, with D uncertain. This CDR3 region has 14 residues. Per the germline V gene, CDR1 is MNHNS and CDR2 is SASEGT. V dropped 4 bases and J dropped 0 bases, with 8 bases sitting between them. The CDR3 region has the DNA TGTGCCAGCAGTGCGATCCCAAGCACAGATACGCAGTATTTT. Translated: CASSAIPSTDTQYF.

The chain recombines TRBV27 with TRBJ2-2; D is undetermined. Germline-derived CDR1 and CDR2 are MNHEY and SMNVEV (reference sequence). The V and J ends lost 4 bases and 0 bases respectively, with 9 bases between them. The length of the CDR3 is 15 residues. The CDR3 DNA follows: TGTGCCAGCAGTTCTAACGGACCGAACACCGGGGAGCTGTTTTTT. Encoded protein: CASSSNGPNTGELFF.

This clone showed up just a few times. The junction shows a germline mismatch at one end, possibly a read error. The sample carries other DNA sequences with the same CDR3. V is TRBV28 and J is TRBJ1-6, with TRBD1 identical over 8 bases. The CDR3 extends over 15 amino acids. Germline CDR1 MDHEN, CDR2 SYDVKM. CDR3 DNA: TGCGCCAGCAGTTTCTGGACAGGGAGAATTCCGGCCCTCCACTTT. Protein sequence: CASSFWTGRIPALHF.

The V call is TRBV5-1, the J call TRBJ2-3, with 9 bases fitting TRBD2. After removal of 4 bases from V and 0 bases from J, the junction contained 3 bases not matched to a gene. This CDR3 is built from 15 residues. Germline CDR1 reads SGHRS; CDR2 reads YFSETQ. The CDR3 region has the DNA TGCGCCAGCAGCCGCGGGAGGGGTAGCACAGATACGCAGTATTTT. Its translation: CASSRGRGSTDTQYF.

Points on this clone: A single base separates this from a much larger clone, so it may be a read error. CDR3 loop: CASSGNRGDGKLFF. CDR3 coding DNA: TGTGCCAGCAGTGGGAACAGGGGGGATGGAAAACTGTTTTTT. The chain links TRBV2 to TRBJ1-4; 8 bases match TRBD1. This CDR3 spans 14 amino acids. Germline V gene lookup returns CDR1 SNHLY and CDR2 FYNNEI. The junction had 8 bases not matched to a gene; V was cut back by 4 bases and J by 10 bases. Full variable domain (rest looked up from reference TRBV2 and TRBJ1-4): EPEVTQTPSHQVTQMGQEVILRCVPISNHLYFYWYRQILGQKVEFLVSFYNNEISEKSEIFDDQFSVERPDGSNFTLKIRSTKLEDSAMYFCASSGNRGDGKLFFGSGTQLSVL.

The V call is TRBV5-1, the J call TRBJ2-7, with TRBD2 matching 11 bases. Germline assignment: CDR1 SGHRS and CDR2 YFSETQ. The junction had 5 bases not matched to a gene; V was cut back by 0 bases and J by 3 bases. The CDR3 spans 16 residues. The CDR3 is CASSLAGLAGGYEQYF. DNA for the CDR3: TGCGCCAGCAGCTTGGCCGGGCTAGCGGGAGGCTACGAGCAGTACTTC.